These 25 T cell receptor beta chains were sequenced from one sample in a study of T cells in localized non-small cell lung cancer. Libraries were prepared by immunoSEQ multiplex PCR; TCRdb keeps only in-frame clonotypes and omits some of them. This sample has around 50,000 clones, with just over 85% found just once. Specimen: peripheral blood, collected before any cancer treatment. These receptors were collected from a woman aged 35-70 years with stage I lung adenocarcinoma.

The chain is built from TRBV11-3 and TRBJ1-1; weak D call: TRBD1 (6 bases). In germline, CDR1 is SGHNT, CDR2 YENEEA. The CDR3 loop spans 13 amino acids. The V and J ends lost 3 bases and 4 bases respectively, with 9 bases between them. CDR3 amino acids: CASSFRGSTEAFF. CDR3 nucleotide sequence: TGTGCCAGCAGCTTCAGGGGAAGCACTGAAGCTTTCTTT. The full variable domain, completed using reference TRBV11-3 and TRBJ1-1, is EAGVVQSPRYKIIEKKQPVAFWCNPISGHNTLYWYLQNLGQGPELLIRYENEEAVDDSQLPKDRFSAERLKGVDSTLKIQPAELGDSAVYLCASSFRGSTEAFFGQGTRLTVV.

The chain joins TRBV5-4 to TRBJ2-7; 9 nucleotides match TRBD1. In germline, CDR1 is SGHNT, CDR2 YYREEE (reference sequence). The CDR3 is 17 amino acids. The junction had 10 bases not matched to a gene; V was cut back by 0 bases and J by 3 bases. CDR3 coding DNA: TGTGCCAGCAGCTTGGCACAGGGGGCCCAACAAAACTACGAGCAGTACTTC. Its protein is CASSLAQGAQQNYEQYF.

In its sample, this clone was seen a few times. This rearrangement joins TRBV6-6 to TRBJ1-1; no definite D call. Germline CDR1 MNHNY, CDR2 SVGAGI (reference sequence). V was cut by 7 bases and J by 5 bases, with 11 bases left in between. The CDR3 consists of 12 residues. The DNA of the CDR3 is TGTGCCAGCACCCTCGGGGTTACTGAAGCTTTCTTT. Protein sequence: CASTLGVTEAFF.

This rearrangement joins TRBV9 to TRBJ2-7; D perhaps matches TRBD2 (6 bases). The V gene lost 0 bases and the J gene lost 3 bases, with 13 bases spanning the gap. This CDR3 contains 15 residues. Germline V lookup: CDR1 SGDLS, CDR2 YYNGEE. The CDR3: CASSVAAGKVYEQYF. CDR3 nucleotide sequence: TGTGCCAGCAGCGTAGCTGCGGGGAAGGTCTACGAGCAGTACTTC.

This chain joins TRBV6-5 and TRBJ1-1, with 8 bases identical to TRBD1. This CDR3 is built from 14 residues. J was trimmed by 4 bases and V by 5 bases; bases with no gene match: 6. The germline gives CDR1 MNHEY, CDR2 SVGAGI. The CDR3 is CASSPDRVSTEAFF. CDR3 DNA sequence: TGTGCCAGCAGTCCGGACAGGGTGAGCACTGAAGCTTTCTTT.

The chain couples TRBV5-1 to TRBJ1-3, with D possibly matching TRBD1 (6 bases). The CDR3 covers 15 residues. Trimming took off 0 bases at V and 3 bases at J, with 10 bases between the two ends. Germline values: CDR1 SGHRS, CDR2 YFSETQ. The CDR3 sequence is CASSLDGGGGNTIYF. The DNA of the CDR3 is TGCGCCAGCAGCTTGGATGGGGGCGGTGGAAACACCATATATTTT.

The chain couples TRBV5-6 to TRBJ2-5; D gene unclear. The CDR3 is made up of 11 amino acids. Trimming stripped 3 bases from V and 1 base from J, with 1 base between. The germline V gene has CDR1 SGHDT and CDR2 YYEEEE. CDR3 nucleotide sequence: TGTGCCAGCAGCTCCCAAGAGACCCAGTACTTC. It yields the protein CASSSQETQYF.

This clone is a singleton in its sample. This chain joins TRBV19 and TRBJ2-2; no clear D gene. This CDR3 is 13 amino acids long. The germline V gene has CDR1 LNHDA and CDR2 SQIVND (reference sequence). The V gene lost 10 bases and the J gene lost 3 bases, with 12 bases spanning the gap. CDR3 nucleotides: TGTGCCACCGAGGTAGGATACACCGGGGAGCTGTTTTTT. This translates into CATEVGYTGELFF.

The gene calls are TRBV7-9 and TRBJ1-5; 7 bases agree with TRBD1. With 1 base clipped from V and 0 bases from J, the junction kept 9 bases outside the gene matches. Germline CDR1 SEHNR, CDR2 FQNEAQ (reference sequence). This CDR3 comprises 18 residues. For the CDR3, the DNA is TGTGCCAGCAGCTTAGGGGACAGAAAAACTAATAGCAATCAGCCCCAGCATTTT. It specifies CASSLGDRKTNSNQPQHF.

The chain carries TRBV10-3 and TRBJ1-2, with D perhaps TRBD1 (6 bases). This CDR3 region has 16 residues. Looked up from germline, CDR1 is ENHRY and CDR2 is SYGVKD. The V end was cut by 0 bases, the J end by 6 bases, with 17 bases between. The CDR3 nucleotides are TGTGCCATCAGTGAGTCGATCAGGGGTGTACTTAATGGCTACACCTTC. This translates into CAISESIRGVLNGYTF.

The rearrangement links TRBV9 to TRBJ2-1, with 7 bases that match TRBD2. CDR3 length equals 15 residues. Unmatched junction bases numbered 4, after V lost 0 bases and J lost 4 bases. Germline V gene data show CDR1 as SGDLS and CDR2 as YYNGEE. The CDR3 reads CASSVEVAGYNEQFF. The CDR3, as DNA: TGTGCCAGCAGCGTAGAAGTAGCGGGTTACAATGAGCAGTTCTTC. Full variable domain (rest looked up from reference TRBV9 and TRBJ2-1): DSGVTQTPKHLITATGQRVTLRCSPRSGDLSVYWYQQSLDQGLQFLIQYYNGEERAKGNILERFSAQQFPDLHSELNLSSLELGDSALYFCASSVEVAGYNEQFFGPGTRLTVL.

CDR3 DNA: TGTGCCAGCAGCTTCCCAAGGGACAGCCTTATGAACACTGAAGCTTTCTTT. This encodes CASSFPRDSLMNTEAFF. The chain carries TRBV7-2 and TRBJ1-1; 7 nucleotides line up with TRBD1. CDR1 SGHTA and CDR2 FQGNSA come from the germline V gene. J was trimmed by 0 bases and V by 3 bases; bases with no gene match: 10. The CDR3 is made up of 17 amino acids.

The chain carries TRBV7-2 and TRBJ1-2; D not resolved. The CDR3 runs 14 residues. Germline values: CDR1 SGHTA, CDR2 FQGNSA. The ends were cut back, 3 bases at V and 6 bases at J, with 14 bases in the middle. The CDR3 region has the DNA TGTGCCAGCAGCTTTCGTCTCGGAAGGGATGGCTACACCTTC. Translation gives CASSFRLGRDGYTF. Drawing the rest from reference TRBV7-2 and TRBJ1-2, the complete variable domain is GAGVSQSPSNKVTEKGKDVELRCDPISGHTALYWYRQSLGQGLEFLIYFQGNSAPDKSGLPSDRFSAERTGGSVSTLTIQRTQQEDSAVYLCASSFRLGRDGYTFGSGTRLTVV.

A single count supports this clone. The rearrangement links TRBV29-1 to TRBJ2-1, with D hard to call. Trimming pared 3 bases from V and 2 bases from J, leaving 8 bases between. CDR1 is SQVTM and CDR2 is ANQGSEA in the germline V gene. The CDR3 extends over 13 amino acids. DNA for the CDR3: TGCAGCGTTGAGGAGATGGCCTACAATGAGCAGTTCTTC. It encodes CSVEEMAYNEQFF.

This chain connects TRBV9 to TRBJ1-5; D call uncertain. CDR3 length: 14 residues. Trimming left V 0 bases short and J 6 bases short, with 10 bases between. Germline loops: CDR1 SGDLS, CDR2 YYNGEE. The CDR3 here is CASSVESGTQPQHF. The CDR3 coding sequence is TGTGCCAGCAGCGTAGAATCTGGAACTCAGCCCCAGCATTTT.

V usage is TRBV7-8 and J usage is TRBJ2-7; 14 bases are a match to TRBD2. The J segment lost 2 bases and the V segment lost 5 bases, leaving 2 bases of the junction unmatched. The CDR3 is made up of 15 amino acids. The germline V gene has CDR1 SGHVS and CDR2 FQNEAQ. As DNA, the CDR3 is TGTGCCAGCAGCGCGACTAGCGGGGGGGCCTACGAGCAGTACTTC. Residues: CASSATSGGAYEQYF.

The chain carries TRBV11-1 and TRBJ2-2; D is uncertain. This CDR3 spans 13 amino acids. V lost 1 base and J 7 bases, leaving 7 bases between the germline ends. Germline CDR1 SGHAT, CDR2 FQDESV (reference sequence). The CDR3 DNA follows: TGTGCCAGCAGCTTAGTGGGATTCGGGGAGCTGTTTTTT. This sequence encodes CASSLVGFGELFF.

CDR3 DNA: TGCGCCAGCAGCCAAGGGACAGCCTATGGCTACACCTTC. Protein: CASSQGTAYGYTF. This chain uses TRBV4-1 with TRBJ1-2; possible D gene TRBD1, 6 bases. Trimming took off 1 base at V and 4 bases at J, with 7 bases between the two ends. Per the germline V gene, CDR1 is MGHRA and CDR2 is YSYEKL. This CDR3 comprises 13 residues.

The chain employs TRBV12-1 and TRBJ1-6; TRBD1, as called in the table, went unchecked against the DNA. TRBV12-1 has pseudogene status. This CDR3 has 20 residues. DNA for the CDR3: TGTGCCAGCAGCCCCCCCCTACAGGGATCACATACCTCCTATAATTCACCCCTCCACTTT. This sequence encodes CASSPPLQGSHTSYNSPLHF.

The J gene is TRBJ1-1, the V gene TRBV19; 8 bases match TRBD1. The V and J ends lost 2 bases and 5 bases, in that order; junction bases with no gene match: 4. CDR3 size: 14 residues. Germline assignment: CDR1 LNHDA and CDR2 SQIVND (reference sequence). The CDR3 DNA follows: TGTGCCAGTAGTATACAGGGGGCACGAACTGAAGCTTTCTTT. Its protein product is CASSIQGARTEAFF.

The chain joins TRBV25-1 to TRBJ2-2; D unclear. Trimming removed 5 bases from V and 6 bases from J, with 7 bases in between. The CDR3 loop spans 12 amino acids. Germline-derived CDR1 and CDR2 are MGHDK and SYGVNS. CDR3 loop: CASSRLAGELFF. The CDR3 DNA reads TGTGCCAGCAGTAGACTTGCCGGGGAGCTGTTTTTT.

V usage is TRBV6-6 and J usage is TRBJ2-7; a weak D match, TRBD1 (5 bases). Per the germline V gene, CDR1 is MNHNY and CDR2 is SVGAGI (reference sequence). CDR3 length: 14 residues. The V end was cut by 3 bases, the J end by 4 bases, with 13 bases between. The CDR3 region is CASSYSDPGYEQYF. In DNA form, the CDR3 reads TGTGCCAGCAGTTATAGTGACCCAGGGTACGAGCAGTACTTC.

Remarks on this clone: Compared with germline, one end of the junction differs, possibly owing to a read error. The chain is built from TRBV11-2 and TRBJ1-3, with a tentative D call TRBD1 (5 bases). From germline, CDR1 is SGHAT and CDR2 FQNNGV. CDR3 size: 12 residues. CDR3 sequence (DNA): TGTGCCAGCAGCTTAGACAGTCCCCGAGGGGATTTT. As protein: CASSLDSPRGDF.

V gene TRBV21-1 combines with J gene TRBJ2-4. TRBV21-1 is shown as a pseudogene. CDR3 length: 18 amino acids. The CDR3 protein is CASSNQRTGRRAKNIQYF. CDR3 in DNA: TGTGCCAGCAGCAATCAACGAACAGGGAGGAGGGCCAAAAACATTCAGTACTTC.

The CDR3, as DNA: TGCGCCAGCAGTCAGGGGAGCAACTTTGGAGACACTGAAGCTTTCTTT. It encodes CASSQGSNFGDTEAFF. The chain uses TRBV23-1 and TRBJ1-1; D not certain. TRBV23-1 is placed among ORFs of uncertain function. Trimming removed 3 bases from V and 3 bases from J, with 17 bases in between. The CDR3 has 16 residues.